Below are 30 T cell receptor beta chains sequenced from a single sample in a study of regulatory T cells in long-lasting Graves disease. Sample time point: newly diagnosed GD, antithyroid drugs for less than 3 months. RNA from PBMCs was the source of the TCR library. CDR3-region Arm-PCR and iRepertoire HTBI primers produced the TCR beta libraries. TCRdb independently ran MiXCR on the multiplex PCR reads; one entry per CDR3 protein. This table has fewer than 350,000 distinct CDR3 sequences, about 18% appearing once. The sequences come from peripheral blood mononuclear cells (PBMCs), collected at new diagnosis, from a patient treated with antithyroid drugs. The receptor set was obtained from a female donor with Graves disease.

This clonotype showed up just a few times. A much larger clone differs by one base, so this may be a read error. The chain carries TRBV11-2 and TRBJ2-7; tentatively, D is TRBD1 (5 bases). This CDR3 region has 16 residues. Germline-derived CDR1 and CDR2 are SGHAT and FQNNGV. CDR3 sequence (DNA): TGTGCCAGCGGCTTAGAAGGCCTACAGGCCTCCTACGAGCAGTACTTC. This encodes CASGLEGLQASYEQYF.

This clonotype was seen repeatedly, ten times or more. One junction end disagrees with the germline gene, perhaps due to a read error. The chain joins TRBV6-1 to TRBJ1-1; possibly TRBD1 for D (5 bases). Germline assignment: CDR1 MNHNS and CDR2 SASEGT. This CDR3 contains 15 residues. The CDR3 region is CASNESGRANTEAFF. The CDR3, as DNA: TGTGCCAGCAATGAAAGCGGCAGGGCGAACACTGAAGCTTTCTTT.

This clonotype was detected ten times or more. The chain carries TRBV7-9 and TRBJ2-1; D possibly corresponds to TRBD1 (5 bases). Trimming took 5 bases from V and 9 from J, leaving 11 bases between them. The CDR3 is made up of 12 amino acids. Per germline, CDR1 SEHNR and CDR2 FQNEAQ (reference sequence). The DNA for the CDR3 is TGTGCCAGCAGCGCTACAGGCAGTGAGCAGTTCTTC. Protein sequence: CASSATGSEQFF.

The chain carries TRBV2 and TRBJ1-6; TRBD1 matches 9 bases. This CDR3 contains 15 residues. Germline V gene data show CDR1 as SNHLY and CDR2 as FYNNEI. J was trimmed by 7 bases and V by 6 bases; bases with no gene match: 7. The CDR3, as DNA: TGTGCCAGCAGATCCGGGACAGGGATGAATTCACCCCTCCACTTT. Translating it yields CASRSGTGMNSPLHF.

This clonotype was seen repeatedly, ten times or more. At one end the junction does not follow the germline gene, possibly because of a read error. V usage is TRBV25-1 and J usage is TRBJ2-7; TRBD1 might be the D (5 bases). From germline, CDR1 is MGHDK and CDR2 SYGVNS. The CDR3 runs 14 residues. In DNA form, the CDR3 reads TGTGCCAGCAGTGATGCAGGGTTCCCCTACGGGCAGTACTTC. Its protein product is CASSDAGFPYGQYF.

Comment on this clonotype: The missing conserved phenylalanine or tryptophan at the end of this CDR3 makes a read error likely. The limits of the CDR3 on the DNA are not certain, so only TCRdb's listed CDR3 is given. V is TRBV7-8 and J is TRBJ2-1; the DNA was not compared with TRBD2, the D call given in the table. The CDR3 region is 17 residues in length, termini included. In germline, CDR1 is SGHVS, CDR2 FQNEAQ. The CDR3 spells CASSLPPAGLEANEQFI.

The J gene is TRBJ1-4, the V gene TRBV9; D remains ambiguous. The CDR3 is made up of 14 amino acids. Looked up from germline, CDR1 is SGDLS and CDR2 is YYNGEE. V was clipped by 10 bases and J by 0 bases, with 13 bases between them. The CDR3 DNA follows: TGTGCCGGATCCTTAGGTGCAACTAATGAAAAACTGTTTTTT. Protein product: CAGSLGATNEKLFF. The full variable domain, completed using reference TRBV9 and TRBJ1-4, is DSGVTQTPKHLITATGQRVTLRCSPRSGDLSVYWYQQSLDQGLQFLIQYYNGEERAKGNILERFSAQQFPDLHSELNLSSLELGDSALYFCAGSLGATNEKLFFGSGTQLSVL.

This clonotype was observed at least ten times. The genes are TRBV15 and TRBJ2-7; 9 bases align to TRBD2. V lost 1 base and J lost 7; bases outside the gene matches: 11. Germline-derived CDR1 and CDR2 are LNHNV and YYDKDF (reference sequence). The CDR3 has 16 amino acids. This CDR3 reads CATSRGSGGSFREQYF. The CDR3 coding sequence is TGTGCCACCAGCAGAGGAAGCGGGGGGTCTTTCCGAGAGCAGTACTTC.

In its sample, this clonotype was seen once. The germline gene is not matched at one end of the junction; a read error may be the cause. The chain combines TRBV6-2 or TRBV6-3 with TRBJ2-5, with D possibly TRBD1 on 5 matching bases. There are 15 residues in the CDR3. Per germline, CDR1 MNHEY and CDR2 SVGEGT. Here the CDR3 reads CAGSPGAAPWETQYF. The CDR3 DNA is TGTGCCGGCAGTCCTGGGGCAGCCCCTTGGGAGACCCAGTACTTC.

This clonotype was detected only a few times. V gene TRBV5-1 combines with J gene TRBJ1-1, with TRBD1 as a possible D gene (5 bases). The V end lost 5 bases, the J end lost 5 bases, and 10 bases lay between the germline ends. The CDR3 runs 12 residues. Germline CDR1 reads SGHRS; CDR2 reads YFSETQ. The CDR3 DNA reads TGCGCCAGCAGTCAGGGAAGGACTGAAGCTTTCTTT. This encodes CASSQGRTEAFF. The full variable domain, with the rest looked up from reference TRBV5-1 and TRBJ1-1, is KAGVTQTPRYLIKTRGQQVTLSCSPISGHRSVSWYQQTPGQGLQFLFEYFSETQRNKGNFPGRFSGRQFSNSRSEMNVSTLELGDSALYLCASSQGRTEAFFGQGTRLTVV.

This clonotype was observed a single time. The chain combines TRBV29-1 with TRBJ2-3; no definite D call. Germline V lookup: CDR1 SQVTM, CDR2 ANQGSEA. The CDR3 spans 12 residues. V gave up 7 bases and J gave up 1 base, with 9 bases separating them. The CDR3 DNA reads TGCAGCGAGAGGAAAGGCACAGATACGCAGTATTTT. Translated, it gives CSERKGTDTQYF.

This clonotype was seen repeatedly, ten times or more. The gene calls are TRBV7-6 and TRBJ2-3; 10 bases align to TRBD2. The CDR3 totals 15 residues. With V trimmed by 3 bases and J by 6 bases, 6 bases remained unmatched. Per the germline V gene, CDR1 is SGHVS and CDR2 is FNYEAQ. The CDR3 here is CASSLPSGSVDTQYF. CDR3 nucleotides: TGTGCCAGCAGCTTGCCTAGCGGGAGTGTTGATACGCAGTATTTT.

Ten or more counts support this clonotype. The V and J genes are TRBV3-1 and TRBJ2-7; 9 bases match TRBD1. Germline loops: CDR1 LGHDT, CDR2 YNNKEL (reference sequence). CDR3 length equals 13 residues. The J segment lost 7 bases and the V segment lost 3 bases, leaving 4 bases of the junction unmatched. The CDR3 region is CASSQGTGREQYF. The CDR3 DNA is TGTGCCAGCAGCCAGGGGACAGGGCGTGAGCAGTACTTC.

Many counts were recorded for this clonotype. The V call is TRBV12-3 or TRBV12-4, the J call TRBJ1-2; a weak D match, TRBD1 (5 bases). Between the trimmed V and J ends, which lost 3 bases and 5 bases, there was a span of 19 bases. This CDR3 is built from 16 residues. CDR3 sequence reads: CASSFEVEGRQYGYTF. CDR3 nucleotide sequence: TGTGCCAGCAGTTTCGAAGTGGAGGGGCGTCAATATGGCTACACCTTC.

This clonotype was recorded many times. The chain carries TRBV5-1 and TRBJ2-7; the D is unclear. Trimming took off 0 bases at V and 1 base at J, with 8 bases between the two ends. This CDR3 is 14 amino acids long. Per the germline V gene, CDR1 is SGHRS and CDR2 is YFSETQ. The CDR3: CASSLGHHSYEQYF. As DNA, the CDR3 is TGCGCCAGCAGCTTGGGACACCATTCCTACGAGCAGTACTTC.

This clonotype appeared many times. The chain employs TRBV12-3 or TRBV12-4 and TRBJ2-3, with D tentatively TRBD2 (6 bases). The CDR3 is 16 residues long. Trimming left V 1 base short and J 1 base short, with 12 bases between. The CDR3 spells CASSLGGEAGTDTQYF. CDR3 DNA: TGTGCCAGCAGTTTAGGCGGGGAGGCCGGCACAGATACGCAGTATTTT.

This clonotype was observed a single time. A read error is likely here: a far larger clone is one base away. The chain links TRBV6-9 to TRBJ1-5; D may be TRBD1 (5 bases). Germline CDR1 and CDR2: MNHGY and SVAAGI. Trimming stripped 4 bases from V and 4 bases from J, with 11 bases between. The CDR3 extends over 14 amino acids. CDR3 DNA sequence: TGTGCCAGCAGTTGGAGACGGGGGAATCAGCCCCAGCATTTT. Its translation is CASSWRRGNQPQHF.

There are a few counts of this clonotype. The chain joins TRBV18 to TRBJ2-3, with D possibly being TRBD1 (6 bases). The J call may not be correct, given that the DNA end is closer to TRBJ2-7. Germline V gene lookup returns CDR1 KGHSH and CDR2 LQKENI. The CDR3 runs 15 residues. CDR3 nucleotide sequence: TGTGCCAGCTCACACGGGACAATAGGAACCTACGAGCAGTACTTC. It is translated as CASSHGTIGTYEQYF.

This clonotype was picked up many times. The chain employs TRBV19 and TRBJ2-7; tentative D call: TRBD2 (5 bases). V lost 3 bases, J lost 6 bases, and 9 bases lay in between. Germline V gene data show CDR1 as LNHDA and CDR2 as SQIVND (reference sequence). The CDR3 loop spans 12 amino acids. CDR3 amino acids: CASSMAGGEQYF. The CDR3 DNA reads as TGTGCCAGTAGTATGGCAGGAGGCGAGCAGTACTTC.

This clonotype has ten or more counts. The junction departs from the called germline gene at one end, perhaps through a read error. CDR3 nucleotides: TGTGCTAGCAGCTTAGTTCTAGGCCAAGAGACCCAGTACTTC. Its translation: CASSLVLGQETQYF. The chain links TRBV7-7 to TRBJ2-5; D is undetermined. Germline V gene data show CDR1 as SSHAT and CDR2 as FNYEAQ (reference sequence). This CDR3 spans 14 amino acids.

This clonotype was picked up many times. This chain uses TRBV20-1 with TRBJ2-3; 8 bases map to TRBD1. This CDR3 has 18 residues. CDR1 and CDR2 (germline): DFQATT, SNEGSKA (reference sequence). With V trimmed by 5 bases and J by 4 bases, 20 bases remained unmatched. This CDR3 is CSAETQLGQGALPDTQYF. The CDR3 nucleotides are TGCAGTGCTGAAACCCAATTGGGGCAGGGGGCGCTGCCAGATACGCAGTATTTT.

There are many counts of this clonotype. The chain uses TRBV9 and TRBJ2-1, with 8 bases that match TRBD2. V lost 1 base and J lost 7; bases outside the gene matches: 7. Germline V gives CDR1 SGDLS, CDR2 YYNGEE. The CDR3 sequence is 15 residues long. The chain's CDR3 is CASSVRAGVENEQFF. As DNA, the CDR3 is TGTGCCAGCAGCGTACGAGCGGGAGTCGAGAATGAGCAGTTCTTC.

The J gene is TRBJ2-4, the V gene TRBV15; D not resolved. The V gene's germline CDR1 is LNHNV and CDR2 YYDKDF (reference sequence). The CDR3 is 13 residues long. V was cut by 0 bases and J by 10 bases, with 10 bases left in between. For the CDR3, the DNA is TGTGCCACCAGCAGAGACATGGCAAGGATTCAGTACTTC. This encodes CATSRDMARIQYF.

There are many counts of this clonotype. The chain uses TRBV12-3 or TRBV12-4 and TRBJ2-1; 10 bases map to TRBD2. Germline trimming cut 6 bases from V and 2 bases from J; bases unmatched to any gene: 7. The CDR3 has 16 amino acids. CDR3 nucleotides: TGTGCCAGCAGCTTCCTAGCGGGAGTAACCTACAATGAGCAGTTCTTC. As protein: CASSFLAGVTYNEQFF.

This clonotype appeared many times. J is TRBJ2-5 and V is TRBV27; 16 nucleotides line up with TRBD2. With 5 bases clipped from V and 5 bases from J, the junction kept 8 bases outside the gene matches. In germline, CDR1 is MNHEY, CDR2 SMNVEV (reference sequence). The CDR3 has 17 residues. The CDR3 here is CASSQEGLAGGGETQYF. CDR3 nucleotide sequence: TGTGCCAGCAGTCAAGAGGGACTAGCGGGAGGGGGCGAGACCCAGTACTTC.

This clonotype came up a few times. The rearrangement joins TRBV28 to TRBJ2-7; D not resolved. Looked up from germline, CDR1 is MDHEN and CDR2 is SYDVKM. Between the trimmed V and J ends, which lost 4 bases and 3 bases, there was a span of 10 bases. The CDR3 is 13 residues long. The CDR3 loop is CASSSPANYEQYF. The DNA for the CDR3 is TGTGCCAGCAGTTCCCCAGCTAACTACGAGCAGTACTTC.

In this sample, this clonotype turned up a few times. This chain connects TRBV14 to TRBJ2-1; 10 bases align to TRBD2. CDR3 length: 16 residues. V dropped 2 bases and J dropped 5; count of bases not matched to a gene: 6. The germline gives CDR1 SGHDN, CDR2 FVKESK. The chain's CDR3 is CASSQLAGEPNNEQFF. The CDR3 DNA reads TGTGCCAGCAGCCAACTAGCGGGAGAACCCAACAATGAGCAGTTCTTC.

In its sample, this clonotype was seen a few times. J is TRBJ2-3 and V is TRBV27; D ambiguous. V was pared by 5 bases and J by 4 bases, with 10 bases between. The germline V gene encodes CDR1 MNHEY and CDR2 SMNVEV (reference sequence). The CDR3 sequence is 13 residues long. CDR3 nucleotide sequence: TGTGCCAGCAGTCCAGGCTGGTCAGATACGCAGTATTTT. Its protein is CASSPGWSDTQYF.

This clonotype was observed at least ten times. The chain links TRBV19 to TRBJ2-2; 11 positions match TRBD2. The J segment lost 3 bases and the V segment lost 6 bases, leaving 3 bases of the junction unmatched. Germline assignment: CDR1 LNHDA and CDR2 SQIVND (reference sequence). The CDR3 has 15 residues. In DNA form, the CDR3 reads TGTGCCAGTAGACTAGCGGGAGCGGACACCGGGGAGCTGTTTTTT. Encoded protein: CASRLAGADTGELFF.

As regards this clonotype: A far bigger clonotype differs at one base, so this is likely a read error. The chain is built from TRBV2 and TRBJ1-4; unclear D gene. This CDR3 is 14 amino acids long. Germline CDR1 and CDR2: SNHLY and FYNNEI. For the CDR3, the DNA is TGTGCCAGCTCCGGACTCAAACCTAATGAAAGACTGTTTTTT. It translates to CASSGLKPNERLFF.